This T cell receptor beta chain was profiled in a study of naive and memory T cell subsets. Germline CDR1 is SGHAT and CDR2 is FQNNGV. CDR3 length: 12 residues. Amplification of ligated cDNA took four PCR rounds with SP2 and nested alpha and beta constant primers. Blood and skin TCR RNA was reverse transcribed with alpha and beta constant primers. TCRdb analysed the 5' RACE reads with MiXCR anew, one entry per CDR3 protein. The sample has roughly 62,000 distinct CDR3 sequences; more than 7% are singletons. On this clonotype itself: Its antigen is as yet unknown. A much larger clone lies one base from this, so it may be a read error.

The study, taken as a whole, reports: TCR transcript changes with activation or differentiation may affect this RNA method.

A UMI-containing oligonucleotide was joined by 3' ligation to the TCR cDNA template. Reverse transcription used DNase-treated unsorted total RNA, aiming for roughly 1 to 1000 ng. The rearrangement joins TRBV11-2 to TRBJ1-1; D is undetermined. This clonotype was obtained from a male donor in good health. CDR3 DNA: TGTGCCAGCAGCTCAGTGAACACTGAACCTTTCTTT. Translating gives CASSSVNTEPFF. The full variable domain, its missing parts supplied by reference TRBV11-2 and TRBJ1-1, is EAGVAQSPRYKIIEKRQSVAFWCNPISGHATLYWYQQILGQGPKLLIQFQNNGVVDDSQLPKDRFSAERLKGVDSTLKIQPAKLEDSAVYLCASSSVNTEPFFGQGTRLTVV.